These 12 T cell receptor beta chains share one sample of origin, sequenced in a study of response to subunit inactivated influenza vaccine. TCRdb redid the calling of the RT-PCR reads with MiXCR, one entry per CDR3 protein. The table shows 500,000 or so distinct CDR3 sequences, with approximately 11% occurring only once. The starting material was PBMCs from blood, obtained roughly 6 weeks after vaccination. These receptors came from a man over 45 who received an inactivated influenza vaccine.

This clonotype occurred many times. The CDR3 is CASSQDSGSYEQYF. The CDR3 DNA is TGTGCCAGCAGCCAAGACTCCGGTTCCTACGAGCAGTACTTC. This rearrangement joins TRBV3-1 to TRBJ2-7; no reliable D call. Trimming removed 0 bases from V and 1 base from J, with 7 bases in between. Germline CDR1 is LGHDT and CDR2 is YNNKEL (reference sequence). The CDR3 length is 14 residues.

This clonotype was recorded many times. The genes are TRBV5-1 and TRBJ1-1; D possibly corresponds to TRBD1 (5 bases). Germline V CDR1 and CDR2: SGHRS, YFSETQ. Trimming left V 3 bases short and J 2 bases short, with 11 bases between. CDR3 length: 14 amino acids. The DNA for the CDR3 is TGCGCCAGCAGCTGGTGGGGGGATAACACTGAAGCTTTCTTT. This codes for CASSWWGDNTEAFF.

The chain employs TRBV11-2 and TRBJ2-7; TRBD1 matches at 7 bases. Per the germline V gene, CDR1 is SGHAT and CDR2 is FQNNGV. The CDR3 is 12 amino acids. V dropped 5 bases and J dropped 5; count of bases not matched to a gene: 3. CDR3 DNA sequence: TGTGCCAGCAGCGATGACAGGGACGAGCAGTACTTC. As protein: CASSDDRDEQYF. Full variable domain (rest looked up from reference TRBV11-2 and TRBJ2-7): EAGVAQSPRYKIIEKRQSVAFWCNPISGHATLYWYQQILGQGPKLLIQFQNNGVVDDSQLPKDRFSAERLKGVDSTLKIQPAKLEDSAVYLCASSDDRDEQYFGPGTRLTVT.

V is TRBV6-5 and J is TRBJ2-3; TRBD1 might be the D (6 bases). The V end was cut by 2 bases, the J end by 9 bases, with 18 bases between. The CDR3 loop spans 15 amino acids. CDR1 is MNHEY, CDR2 SVGAGI, per germline. CDR3 residues: CASSYRLTGLETQYF. The CDR3 DNA reads as TGTGCCAGCAGTTACCGTCTGACAGGTTTGGAGACGCAGTATTTT.

This clonotype occurred many times. The chain links TRBV12-3 or TRBV12-4 to TRBJ2-7; D remains ambiguous. The CDR3 totals 11 residues. With 4 bases removed from V and 7 bases from J, the gap between germline ends came to 8 bases. CDR3 in amino acids: CASSYIGEQYF. CDR3 nucleotides: TGTGCCAGCAGTTATATTGGGGAGCAGTACTTC.

The CDR3, as DNA: TGTGCCAGCAGTTTAACCTCGGGTGTTGTCATCCCCCACGAGCAGTACTTC. Its translation: CASSLTSGVVIPHEQYF. The gene calls are TRBV27 and TRBJ2-7; D not certain. Germline CDR1 reads MNHEY; CDR2 reads SMNVEV (reference sequence). The CDR3 has 17 residues. The germline V and J ends were trimmed by 2 bases and 5 bases, with 22 bases remaining between them.

About this clonotype itself: A much larger clone is a single base away; this may be a read error. The V and J genes are TRBV10-3 and TRBJ2-3; TRBD2 is a possible D gene (5 bases). This CDR3 comprises 13 residues. CDR1 is ENHRY, CDR2 SYGVKD, per germline. The V gene lost 11 bases and the J gene lost 4 bases, with 16 bases spanning the gap. CDR3 coding DNA: TGTGCCGTTAAGGCATGGGAGTCAGATACGCAGTATTTT. The encoded protein is CAVKAWESDTQYF.

This chain uses TRBV5-5 with TRBJ2-7; 7 bases are shared with TRBD2. V trimming: 4 bases; J trimming: 0 bases; junction bases outside the gene matches: 7. Germline lookup yields CDR1 SGHKS and CDR2 YYEKEE (reference sequence). CDR3 length: 15 amino acids. The CDR3 spells CASSRLAESSYEQYF. The CDR3 region has the DNA TGTGCCAGCAGCCGGCTAGCGGAAAGCTCCTACGAGCAGTACTTC.

Only a few counts were recorded for this clonotype. The rearrangement joins TRBV24-1 to TRBJ2-1; 8 bases are a match to TRBD2. This CDR3 is 16 amino acids long. The germline V gene has CDR1 KGHDR and CDR2 SFDVKD. V lost 5 bases to trimming and J lost 9 bases; unmatched junction nucleotides: 14. CDR3: CATSAGGAGAVGEQFF. In nucleotides, the CDR3 is TGTGCCACCAGTGCCGGGGGGGCAGGGGCGGTGGGTGAGCAGTTCTTC.

This chain connects TRBV7-2 to TRBJ2-7; 10 positions match TRBD1. V shed 5 bases and J 0 bases; nucleotides not matched to a gene: 4. The CDR3 consists of 15 residues. Germline V gene sequence: CDR1 SGHTA, CDR2 FQGNSA. CDR3 coding DNA: TGTGCCAGCAGCCGGGACAGGGGTATCTCCTACGAGCAGTACTTC. As protein: CASSRDRGISYEQYF.

This clonotype occurred many times. The chain recombines TRBV6-1 with TRBJ2-1; TRBD2 aligns across 13 bases. The ends lost 6 bases at V and 0 bases at J; junction bases unmatched: 2. The germline CDR1 and CDR2 sequences are MNHNS and SASEGT. The CDR3 has 16 amino acids. The DNA for the CDR3 is TGTGCCAGCAGGGGGACTAGCGGGACCTCCTACAATGAGCAGTTCTTC. This sequence encodes CASRGTSGTSYNEQFF.

The gene calls are TRBV20-1 and TRBJ2-7; the match to TRBD1 covers 8 bases. V shed 6 bases and J 0 bases; nucleotides not matched to a gene: 10. This CDR3 has 15 residues. CDR1 DFQATT and CDR2 SNEGSKA come from the germline V gene (reference sequence). This CDR3 is CSAPGWTGHSYEQYF. In nucleotides, the CDR3 is TGCAGTGCCCCAGGATGGACAGGGCACTCCTACGAGCAGTACTTC.